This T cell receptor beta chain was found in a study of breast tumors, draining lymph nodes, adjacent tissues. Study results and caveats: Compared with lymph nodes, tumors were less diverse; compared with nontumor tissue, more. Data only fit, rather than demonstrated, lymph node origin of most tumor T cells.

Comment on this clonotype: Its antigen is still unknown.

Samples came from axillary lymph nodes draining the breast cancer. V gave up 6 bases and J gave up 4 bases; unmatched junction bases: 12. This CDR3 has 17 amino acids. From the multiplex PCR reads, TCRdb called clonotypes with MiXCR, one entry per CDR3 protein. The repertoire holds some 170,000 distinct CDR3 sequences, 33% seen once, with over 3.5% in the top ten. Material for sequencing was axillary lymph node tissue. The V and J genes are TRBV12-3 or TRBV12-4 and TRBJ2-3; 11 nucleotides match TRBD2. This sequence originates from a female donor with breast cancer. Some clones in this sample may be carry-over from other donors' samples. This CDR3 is CASRSSLAGDWADTQYF. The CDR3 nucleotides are TGTGCCAGCAGATCGTCACTAGCGGGAGACTGGGCAGATACGCAGTATTTT.